This T cell receptor beta chain emerged from a study of shared clonotypes between healthy human individuals. General study points: Estimated richness values were generally larger in naive subsets than in memory subsets.

A note on this clone: Antigen specificity is unknown.

The repertoire was sequenced with immunoSEQ multiplex PCR; TCRdb's copy has only in-frame clones and lacks some. The repertoire holds more than 2,000,000 clones, with more than 80% as singletons. Donors were Caucasian adults residing in Nashville, Tennessee, USA. CD4+ cell separation produced CD45RA+ naive and CD45RA-negative memory subsets. Between the trimmed V and J ends, which lost 1 base and 5 bases, there was a span of 12 bases. CDR1 and CDR2 from the germline V gene are SGHTA and FQGNSA. The CDR3 contains 15 residues. The V and J genes are TRBV7-2 and TRBJ2-1; a weak D match, TRBD2 (6 bases). The source is a man younger than 35 in good health. Some clones in this sample may be carry-over from other donors' samples. The sequencing sample was made of naive CD4+ T cells from PBMCs. Subset: CD45RA+ positively selected. The chain's CDR3 is CASSLVWRGDNEQFF. The CDR3 nucleotides read TGTGCCAGCAGCTTAGTTTGGCGGGGAGACAATGAGCAGTTCTTC.